The 12 T cell receptor beta chains below all came from one sample that was sequenced in a study of glioma-infiltrating T cells. The iRepertoire nested amplicon-rescue multiplex PCR amplified TCR alpha and beta CDR3s from RNA. TCRdb reanalysed the multiplex PCR reads using MiXCR and keeps one entry per CDR3 protein. The sample lists 170,000 or so distinct CDR3 sequences; roughly 45% were seen once. Sequencing input: glioma tissue, nonneoplastic brain tissue, or PBMCs (not recorded which). These receptors were obtained from a human donor with low-grade glioma or glioblastoma, undergoing nonglioma brain surgery, or in good health (not recorded which).

The chain has TRBV19 and TRBJ2-1, with D possibly being TRBD1 (6 bases). The germline V and J ends were trimmed by 5 bases and 8 bases, with 22 bases remaining between them. The CDR3 is made up of 16 amino acids. Germline assignment: CDR1 LNHDA and CDR2 SQIVND (reference sequence). In nucleotides, the CDR3 is TGTGCCAGTAGTTGGCCCTCCGGACAGCGGAATCATGAGCAGTTCTTC. Residues: CASSWPSGQRNHEQFF.

This clonotype has just a few counts. This chain connects TRBV12-3 or TRBV12-4 to TRBJ2-3; 8 bases line up with TRBD2. V trimming: 4 bases; J trimming: 2 bases; junction bases outside the gene matches: 8. This CDR3 has 16 residues. The CDR3 DNA sequence: TGTGCCAGCAGTTCCGGGACTAGATCGAACACAGATACGCAGTATTTT. Translated, it gives CASSSGTRSNTDTQYF.

This clonotype has ten or more counts. This chain joins TRBV14 and TRBJ1-1, with TRBD1 as a possible D gene (5 bases). This CDR3 spans 14 amino acids. V shed 2 bases and J shed 7 bases, with 14 bases lying between them. The germline CDR1 and CDR2 sequences are SGHDN and FVKESK. Here the CDR3 DNA reads TGTGCCAGCAGCCAATCCAGGACAATAGGTGAAGCTTTCTTT. Amino acid sequence: CASSQSRTIGEAFF.

This chain uses TRBV6-1 with TRBJ2-6, with D tentatively TRBD1 or TRBD2 (5 bases each). Per the germline V gene, CDR1 is MNHNS and CDR2 is SASEGT. This CDR3 contains 19 residues. V was shortened by 4 bases and J by 0 bases, with 19 bases between the two germline ends. The DNA for the CDR3 is TGTGCCAGCAGTGGGTCCCCCCCGGGGCTCCGCTCTGGGGCCAACGTCCTGACTTTC. Translated, it gives CASSGSPPGLRSGANVLTF.

Concerning this clonotype itself: This may be a read error: a much more frequent sequence differs by one nucleotide. The CDR3 nucleotides are TGTGCCAGCAGCACATTACTAGCGGGAGGGCACAATGAGCAGTACTTC. This encodes CASSTLLAGGHNEQYF. The chain uses TRBV4-2 and TRBJ2-7; 13 positions match TRBD2. The CDR3 is 16 amino acids. With 5 bases clipped from V and 7 bases from J, the junction kept 11 bases outside the gene matches. The V gene's germline CDR1 is LGHNA and CDR2 YNFKEQ.

On this clonotype itself: The junction differs from germline at one of its ends, possibly a read error. The J gene is TRBJ1-3, the V gene TRBV27; D possibly corresponds to TRBD1 (5 bases). Germline CDR1 MNHEY, CDR2 SMNVEV (reference sequence). The CDR3 has 18 residues. In DNA form, the CDR3 reads TGTGCCAGCAGTTTACCCTCACGGGACGGAAGCTCTGGGAACAGCATATATTTT. Amino acids: CASSLPSRDGSSGNSIYF.

This clonotype was detected many times. The chain joins TRBV28 to TRBJ1-2; no firm D call. CDR3 length: 13 residues. With 2 bases removed from V and 3 bases from J, the gap between germline ends came to 7 bases. Germline CDR1 reads MDHEN; CDR2 reads SYDVKM. CDR3 coding DNA: TGTGCCAGCAGTTTAAGGAACTACTATGGCTACACCTTC. Its translation is CASSLRNYYGYTF.

To note about this clonotype: A much larger clone is a single base away; this may be a read error. This chain connects TRBV6-5 to TRBJ2-4; TRBD2 matches 15 bases. This CDR3 spans 18 amino acids. CDR1 and CDR2 (germline): MNHEY, SVGAGI. With 6 bases clipped from V and 8 bases from J, the junction kept 14 bases outside the gene matches. CDR3 region: CASSPGLAGGYEIDIQYF. CDR3 in DNA: TGTGCCAGCAGCCCGGGACTAGCGGGAGGTTATGAGATAGACATTCAGTACTTC.

This clonotype appeared many times. The genes are TRBV6-2 or TRBV6-3 and TRBJ1-1; D not certain. The CDR3 runs to 14 residues. From germline, CDR1 is MNHEY and CDR2 SVGEGT. V lost 2 bases to trimming and J lost 10 bases, with 17 bases between them. This chain's CDR3 is CASSYLLGSWGAFF. The CDR3 nucleotides are TGTGCCAGCAGTTACCTACTAGGGTCGTGGGGAGCTTTCTTT.

Notes on this clonotype: A much larger clonotype is one base distant, so this may be a read error. This rearrangement joins TRBV12-3 or TRBV12-4 to TRBJ1-1, with D maybe TRBD1 (5 bases). The V end was cut by 7 bases, the J end by 10 bases, with 13 bases between. The CDR3 contains 11 residues. The CDR3 reads CASNVRGIAFF. The CDR3 coding sequence is TGTGCCAGCAATGTGAGGGGTATAGCTTTCTTT.

As concerns this clonotype: At one boundary the junction diverges from the germline segment, which might be a read error. The chain carries TRBV20-1 and TRBJ1-5; D gene uncertain. Germline V gene sequence: CDR1 DFQATT, CDR2 SNEGSKA (reference sequence). The length of the CDR3 is 14 residues. The CDR3 loop reads CSARATGSNHPQHF. The CDR3 DNA is TGCAGTGCTAGGGCGACTGGTAGCAATCATCCCCAGCATTTT.

This clonotype appeared many times. This chain links TRBV20-1 with TRBJ2-1, with 9 bases matching TRBD2. The germline CDR1 and CDR2 sequences are DFQATT and SNEGSKA (reference sequence). V lost 2 bases to trimming and J lost 7 bases; unmatched junction nucleotides: 6. The CDR3 sequence is 14 residues long. The CDR3 DNA follows: TGCAGTGCTAGAAACTTAGCGGGAGCTAATGAGCAGTTCTTC. This gives the protein CSARNLAGANEQFF.